The rows below give T cell receptor beta chains drawn from one sample of a study of blood T cell repertoires in COVID-19. Clones were read by immunoSEQ multiplex PCR, and TCRdb kept only the in-frame ones, dropping some. The sample records approximately 210,000 clones, around 84% being singletons. Sequencing was done on a sample of PBMCs or T cells enriched from blood (not recorded which). Receptors originate from a man aged 30 to 45 with acute COVID-19. CDR3s include the opening cysteine and the closing phenylalanine or tryptophan. Fields, in order: D gene, V gene, J gene, clone size, CDR3 DNA, CDR3 protein. A D gene is named only where the DNA matches it firmly. Some rows mark clone size as missing; the rest say once, few, many or name a class of expanded clone.

TRBD1	TRBV7-9	TRBJ2-7	.	TGTGCCAGCAGCTCAGTCCCGGGACAGGGACCATACGAGCAGTACTTC	CASSSVPGQGPYEQYF
.	TRBV27	TRBJ2-1	.	TGTGCCAGCAGCTCAGGGGGGCGAGAGCAGTTCTTC	CASSSGGREQFF
TRBD2	TRBV6-2/TRBV6-3	TRBJ2-1	.	TGTGCCAGCAGTTACGGACTAGCGGGGCCCCCGGTGATCTTC	CASSYGLAGPPVIF
.	TRBV6-5	TRBJ2-5	.	TGTGCCAGCACACTAACAGGGTTGATCATGGAGACCCAGTACTTC	CASTLTGLIMETQYF
.	TRBV7-9	TRBJ2-7	.	TGTGCCAGCAGCCGAGGCTCCTACGAGCAGTACTTC	CASSRGSYEQYF
.	TRBV9	TRBJ2-1	.	TGTGCCAGCGGACGGGGGTACTCCTACAATGAGCAGTTCTTC	CASGRGYSYNEQFF
.	TRBV5-1	TRBJ2-3	.	TGCGCCAGCAGCTTGGTGGGGGCGGATACGCAGTATTTT	CASSLVGADTQYF
TRBD1	TRBV6-1	TRBJ1-2	.	TGTGCCAGCAGTGAAGGGGGACAGCACTATGGCTACACCTTC	CASSEGGQHYGYTF
.	TRBV7-9	TRBJ2-5	.	TGTGCCAGCAGCGTGGCCCTCAGGGAAGAGACCCAGTACTTC	CASSVALREETQYF
.	TRBV5-1	TRBJ1-2	.	TGCGCCAGCAGCTTGACAACTAACTATGGCTACACCTTC	CASSLTTNYGYTF
TRBD1	TRBV5-4	TRBJ2-5	.	TGTGCCAGCAGCTCCCCAAGGACAGGGCGAGAGACCCAGTACTTC	CASSSPRTGRETQYF
.	TRBV4-1	TRBJ1-2	.	TGCGCCAGCAGCCACGTGACAGGAACCGACTACACCTTC	CASSHVTGTDYTF
TRBD2	TRBV11-2	TRBJ2-1	.	TGTGCCAGCAGCCGTGGAGCGGGGAGATACAATGAGCAGTTCTTC	CASSRGAGRYNEQFF
.	TRBV3-1/TRBV3-2	TRBJ1-6	once	TGTGCCAGCAGCCAAGACGGGGGGGCTTCACCCCTCCACTTT	CASSQDGGASPLHF
TRBD2	TRBV10-3	TRBJ2-7	.	TGTCCCTCTTGGACTAGCGCCTCCTACGAGCAGTACTTC	CPSWTSASYEQYF
TRBD2	TRBV5-4	TRBJ2-5	.	TGTGCCAGCAGCTGGGGACTAGCGTCGCAAGAGACCCAGTACTTC	CASSWGLASQETQYF
TRBD1	TRBV19	TRBJ1-6	.	TGTGCCAGTAGTACAAGGACAGGGTTCAATTCACCCCTCCACTTT	CASSTRTGFNSPLHF
.	TRBV7-2	TRBJ2-6	.	TGTGCCAGCAGCCCAGCCCCCCGAGGGGGGGCTGGGGCCAACGTCCTGACTTTC	CASSPAPRGGAGANVLTF
.	TRBV3-1/TRBV3-2	TRBJ1-4	few	TGTGCCAGCAGCCAAGACAGGGAAGTTAAACTGTTTTTT	CASSQDREVKLFF
TRBD1	TRBV5-1	TRBJ1-2	.	TGCGCCAGCAGCCTAACAGGGGGCGGTTATAATGGCTACACCTTC	CASSLTGGGYNGYTF
TRBD1	TRBV9	TRBJ2-1	.	TGTGCCAGCAGCTCTCGGGACAGGGGTTTCGGTGAGCAGTTCTTC	CASSSRDRGFGEQFF
.	TRBV6-5	TRBJ1-2	once	TGTGCCAGCAGTCCCGGAGGACCTTCTAACTATGGCTACACCTTC	CASSPGGPSNYGYTF
.	TRBV5-1	TRBJ1-3	.	TGCGCCAGCAGCTTGGGTACGGTAATCTCTGGAAACACCATATATTTT	CASSLGTVISGNTIYF
.	TRBV7-2	TRBJ2-2	.	TGTGCCAGCAGGTTACAGGTGAACACCGGGGAGCTGTTTTTT	CASRLQVNTGELFF
.	TRBV14	TRBJ1-6	once	TGTGCCAGCAGCCAAAACAGGGCTAATTCACCCCTCCACTTT	CASSQNRANSPLHF
TRBD1	TRBV6-5	TRBJ1-2	few	TGTGCCACGAAAACGACAGGGGACTATGGCTACACCTTC	CATKTTGDYGYTF
.	TRBV4-2	TRBJ2-7	.	TGTGCCAGCAGCCAAGATAGAACCGAGCAGTACTTC	CASSQDRTEQYF
.	TRBV7-7	TRBJ1-1	.	TGTGCCAGCAGCATACAGGGTTCTGAAGCTTTCTTT	CASSIQGSEAFF
TRBD2	TRBV18	TRBJ2-4	.	TGTGCCAGCTCCCTCGGGGAGGGAAACATTCAGTACTTC	CASSLGEGNIQYF
TRBD2	TRBV7-2	TRBJ2-1	.	TGTGCCAGCAGCTTATTTGCGGGGGAAAATGAGCAGTTCTTC	CASSLFAGENEQFF
.	TRBV9	TRBJ2-7	.	TGTGCCAGCAGCGTAGGGGAGGGGGGCCCCCCCGACGAGCAGTACTTC	CASSVGEGGPPDEQYF
TRBD1	TRBV27	TRBJ2-1	.	TGTGCCAGCAGTTTAGACAGGGGCCCCTACAATGAGCAGTTCTTC	CASSLDRGPYNEQFF
.	TRBV25-1	TRBJ1-4	.	TGTGCCAGCACCCCAATGGGACTTGATGAAAAACTGTTTTTT	CASTPMGLDEKLFF
.	TRBV7-9	TRBJ1-6	.	TGTGCCAGCAGCTTAGAGCCTCCGTATCGCCTCCACTTT	CASSLEPPYRLHF
.	TRBV11-3	TRBJ2-2	.	TGTGCCAGCAGCCCCCGCGGGCAGAACACCGGGGAGCTGTTTTTT	CASSPRGQNTGELFF
TRBD1	TRBV27	TRBJ2-7	.	TGTGCCAGCAGTCTCACCTGGGACAGCGCCTACGAGCAGTACTTC	CASSLTWDSAYEQYF
TRBD1	TRBV30	TRBJ1-1	.	TGTGCCTGGAGCCCTGGGACAGGGGGGCTGGCTTTCTTT	CAWSPGTGGLAFF
.	TRBV2	TRBJ2-2	few	TGTGCCAGCAGACTCGGACAGTCCGACACCGGGGAGCTGTTTTTT	CASRLGQSDTGELFF
TRBD1	TRBV5-1	TRBJ2-2	.	TGCGCCAGCAGCTCGGACAGGGGGAACACCGGGGAGCTGTTTTTT	CASSSDRGNTGELFF
.	TRBV6-5	TRBJ1-5	few	TGTGCCAGCAGCCCCATGCAGGGGTCCAATCAGCCCCAGCATTTT	CASSPMQGSNQPQHF
TRBD1	TRBV3-1/TRBV3-2	TRBJ1-1	.	TGTGCCAGCAGCTCTGGACAGGGAATGAACACTGAAGCTTTCTTT	CASSSGQGMNTEAFF
.	TRBV28	TRBJ1-4	.	TGTGCTATCACAGATAATGAAAAACTGTTTTTT	CAITDNEKLFF
TRBD1	TRBV6-5	TRBJ2-7	.	TGTGCCAGCAGTTACCCGGACAGGGAATACGAGCAGTACTTC	CASSYPDREYEQYF
.	TRBV11-2	TRBJ2-2	.	TGTGCCAGCAGCTTAAAACACGACACCGGGGAGCTGTTTTTT	CASSLKHDTGELFF
TRBD1	TRBV7-2	TRBJ2-5	.	TGTGCCAGCAGCTTTGACAGGGGGCGAGAGACCCAGTACTTC	CASSFDRGRETQYF
TRBD1	TRBV18	TRBJ1-6	.	TGTGCCAGCTCACCGGTCACGACAGGGGTGACGGCACCCCTCCACTTT	CASSPVTTGVTAPLHF
TRBD1	TRBV3-1/TRBV3-2	TRBJ1-3	few	TGTGCCAGCAGCCAACAGACGGGACAGGGACCTACCATATATTTT	CASSQQTGQGPTIYF
TRBD2	TRBV4-1	TRBJ2-2	.	TGCGCCAGCAGCCCCACACTAGCGGCGAACACCGGGGAGCTGTTTTTT	CASSPTLAANTGELFF
.	TRBV6-2/TRBV6-3	TRBJ2-1	medium-sized	TGTGCCAGCAGCTATCGGGAGCGAAACAATGAGCAGTTCTTC	CASSYRERNNEQFF
.	TRBV12-3/TRBV12-4	TRBJ1-1	.	TGTGCCAGCAGGGATACCGGGACTGCCAAACCATTCTTT	CASRDTGTAKPFF
.	TRBV6-5	TRBJ1-5	once	TGTGCCAGCAGTTATTTCCCGGGGCAGCCCCAGCATTTT	CASSYFPGQPQHF
TRBD2	TRBV10-3	TRBJ2-2	once	TGTGCCATCGGCGGGACTAGCGGGGGGGAAGGGAGCACCGGGGAGCTGTTTTTT	CAIGGTSGGEGSTGELFF
.	TRBV5-1	TRBJ2-1	.	TGCGCCAGCAGCTTGGAGGTAGCGGATGAGCAGTTCTTC	CASSLEVADEQFF
TRBD2	TRBV15	TRBJ2-7	.	TGTGCCACCAGCAGAGAGGAAGGGAGGGCCCCCGGAGAGTCCGAGCAGTACTTC	CATSREEGRAPGESEQYF
.	TRBV18	TRBJ1-6	few	TGTGCCAGCTCACCACAACAGCAGAATTCACCCCTCCACTTT	CASSPQQQNSPLHF
.	TRBV7-9	TRBJ1-2	.	TGTGCCAGCAGCTTTTTTTCCCTTATCGAGGGCTACACCTTC	CASSFFSLIEGYTF
TRBD1	TRBV7-9	TRBJ1-5	.	TGTGCCAGCAGCTACGGGGACAGGGGGCGCTTCGGTCAGCCCCAGCATTTT	CASSYGDRGRFGQPQHF